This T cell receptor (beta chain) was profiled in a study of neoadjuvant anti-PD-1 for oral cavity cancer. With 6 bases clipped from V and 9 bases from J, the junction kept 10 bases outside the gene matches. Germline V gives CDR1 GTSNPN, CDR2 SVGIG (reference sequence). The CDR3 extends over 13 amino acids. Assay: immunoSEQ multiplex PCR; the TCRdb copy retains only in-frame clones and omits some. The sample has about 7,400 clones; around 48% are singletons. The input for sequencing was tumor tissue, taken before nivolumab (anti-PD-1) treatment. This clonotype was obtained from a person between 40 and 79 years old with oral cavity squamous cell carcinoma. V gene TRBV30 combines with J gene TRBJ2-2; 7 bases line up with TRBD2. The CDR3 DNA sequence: TGTGCCTGTTTGGGACTACAAAATCGGGAGCTGTTTTTT. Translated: CACLGLQNRELFF.